Presented here are 13 T cell receptor beta chains from one specimen sequenced in a study of T cell clones after liver transplantation. The repertoire was sequenced with immunoSEQ multiplex PCR; TCRdb's copy has only in-frame clones and lacks some. The sample carries around 9,100 clones, 75% to 80% recorded once. The material was CD8+ T cells from blood, obtained before liver transplant. Receptor source: a human donor who received a liver transplant.

V is TRBV19 and J is TRBJ1-2; D remains unclear. V was clipped by 2 bases and J by 8 bases, with 12 bases between them. The CDR3 spans 13 residues. Germline loops: CDR1 LNHDA, CDR2 SQIVND (reference sequence). CDR3 amino acids: CASSITWVSGYTF. In DNA form, the CDR3 reads TGTGCCAGTAGTATAACGTGGGTCTCCGGCTACACCTTC.

There are a few counts of this clone. This chain joins TRBV20-1 and TRBJ1-2; 9 bases line up with TRBD1. The CDR3 runs to 11 residues. With 1 base clipped from V and 11 bases from J, the junction kept 2 bases outside the gene matches. The germline CDR1 and CDR2 sequences are DFQATT and SNEGSKA (reference sequence). CDR3 sequence (DNA): TGCAGTGCTAGAGCCGACAGGGGGTACACCTTC. It is translated as CSARADRGYTF.

V is TRBV27 and J is TRBJ1-6; D remains unclear. The CDR3 runs 18 residues. CDR1 MNHEY and CDR2 SMNVEV come from the germline V gene (reference sequence). The ends were cut back, 5 bases at V and 7 bases at J, with 24 bases in the middle. The CDR3 loop reads CASSHSRSLTKPNSPLHF. The CDR3 nucleotides are TGTGCCAGCAGTCACAGCCGCAGTTTAACAAAACCCAATTCACCCCTCCACTTT.

This clone came up a few times. The chain combines TRBV27 with TRBJ2-5; maybe TRBD2 (5 bases). The CDR3 runs 15 residues. The germline V and J ends were trimmed by 1 base and 1 base, with 10 bases remaining between them. CDR1 and CDR2 from the germline V gene are MNHEY and SMNVEV (reference sequence). CDR3 in amino acids: CASSLFGETQETQYF. CDR3 bases: TGTGCCAGCAGTTTATTCGGGGAGACCCAAGAGACCCAGTACTTC.

The V call is TRBV6-5, the J call TRBJ1-2; no firm D call. The CDR3 totals 13 residues. Trimming removed 6 bases from V and 8 bases from J, with 16 bases in between. The germline V gene has CDR1 MNHEY and CDR2 SVGAGI. As DNA, the CDR3 is TGTGCCAGCAGCCATTCCGAAGCAGGCGGCTACACCTTC. Its translation is CASSHSEAGGYTF.

The V gene is TRBV30, the J gene TRBJ2-7, with a weak D call TRBD2 (6 bases). Trimming removed 5 bases from V and 9 bases from J, with 23 bases in between. Germline V gives CDR1 GTSNPN, CDR2 SVGIG (reference sequence). The CDR3 is 14 amino acids. CDR3 DNA sequence: TGTGCCTGGGGGGAGGACATGAGGACGCTACCGCAGTACTTC. Its translation: CAWGEDMRTLPQYF.

This rearrangement joins TRBV5-6 to TRBJ2-1, with a weak D call TRBD2 (6 bases). Germline V gene data show CDR1 as SGHDT and CDR2 as YYEEEE. CDR3 length equals 14 residues. V was cut by 4 bases and J by 5 bases, with 13 bases left in between. CDR3 sequence: CASSAGLQNNEQFF. DNA of the CDR3: TGTGCCAGCAGCGCGGGACTCCAGAACAATGAGCAGTTCTTC.

The sample holds one count of this clone. The chain links TRBV7-9 to TRBJ2-1, with TRBD2 identical over 8 bases. Germline V gives CDR1 SEHNR, CDR2 FQNEAQ (reference sequence). This CDR3 comprises 14 residues. With 5 bases clipped from V and 13 bases from J, the junction kept 13 bases outside the gene matches. In nucleotides, the CDR3 is TGTGCCAGCAGCCCCCCCGGGGGGGCCACACCACAGTTCTTC. Translating it yields CASSPPGGATPQFF.

The chain employs TRBV28 and TRBJ1-5; the D gene is possibly TRBD1 (5 bases). V lost 5 bases to trimming and J lost 5 bases, with 22 bases between them. The germline gives CDR1 MDHEN, CDR2 SYDVKM. The CDR3 length is 17 residues. CDR3 bases: TGTGCCAGCAGTACCAACGGGGCTGCCTTTGACGATCAGCCCCAGCATTTT. It codes for CASSTNGAAFDDQPQHF.

The rearrangement links TRBV30 to TRBJ2-1, with D perhaps matching TRBD1 or TRBD2 (5 bases each). The germline V gene has CDR1 GTSNPN and CDR2 SVGIG (reference sequence). V lost 6 bases to trimming and J lost 4 bases, with 13 bases between them. This CDR3 has 13 amino acids. CDR3 DNA sequence: TGTGCCTGTCCGGGACGACCTTACAATGAGCAGTTCTTC. It is translated as CACPGRPYNEQFF.

The CDR3: CASSASSGGQGNEQYF. Written as DNA, the CDR3 is TGTGCCAGCAGCGCATCCTCAGGGGGCCAGGGCAACGAGCAGTACTTC. V is TRBV7-9 and J is TRBJ2-7, with TRBD1 identical over 8 bases. The V and J ends lost 5 bases and 5 bases, in that order; junction bases with no gene match: 14. The CDR3 covers 16 residues. Per the germline V gene, CDR1 is SEHNR and CDR2 is FQNEAQ (reference sequence).

This clone has just a few counts. The chain carries TRBV7-2 and TRBJ1-5; TRBD1 matches at 9 bases. Germline-derived CDR1 and CDR2 are SGHTA and FQGNSA. V was clipped by 4 bases and J by 2 bases; unmatched bases: 6. The length of the CDR3 is 16 residues. Written as DNA, the CDR3 is TGTGCCAGCAGCTCCGGGACAGGGTGGGGCAATCAGCCCCAGCATTTT. This gives the protein CASSSGTGWGNQPQHF.

This clone has only a few counts. The CDR3 loop reads CASSISGVFNTEAFF. CDR3 DNA sequence: TGTGCCAGTAGTATCTCTGGCGTGTTTAACACTGAAGCTTTCTTT. The V and J genes are TRBV19 and TRBJ1-1; no clear D. Germline CDR1 is LNHDA and CDR2 is SQIVND (reference sequence). CDR3 length equals 15 residues. V was cut by 3 bases and J by 2 bases, with 13 bases left in between.